What follows are 18 T cell receptor beta chains derived from one specimen sequenced in a study of cytomegalovirus exposure and HLA in healthy donors. PCR used 60 Vbeta primers and 13 Jbeta primers. TCRdb's table, derived via immunoSEQ multiplex PCR, lists solely in-frame clones and lacks some. The sample shows hundreds of thousands of clones, about 89% of them seen only once. Source material: PBMCs. These receptors came from a woman aged 18-29 years in good health and CMV-seronegative.

The CDR3 here is CASSQYTSRDTQYF. CDR3 nucleotide sequence: TGTGCCAGCAGCCAATATACTAGCCGCGATACGCAGTATTTT. The chain links TRBV4-2 to TRBJ2-3; the D gene is possibly TRBD2 (6 bases). This CDR3 comprises 14 residues. V was cut by 2 bases and J by 6 bases, with 12 bases left in between. CDR1 is LGHNA and CDR2 is YNFKEQ in the germline V gene.

The chain joins TRBV15 to TRBJ1-1, with D uncertain. Germline CDR1 LNHNV, CDR2 YYDKDF (reference sequence). V gave up 0 bases and J gave up 3 bases, with 5 bases separating them. The CDR3 has 13 amino acids. CDR3 bases: TGTGCCACCAGCAGAGATCTTTACACTGAAGCTTTCTTT. Translating gives CATSRDLYTEAFF.

The rearrangement joins TRBV5-4 to TRBJ2-1; 8 bases agree with TRBD1. Per germline, CDR1 SGHNT and CDR2 YYREEE (reference sequence). The ends lost 4 bases at V and 6 bases at J; junction bases unmatched: 12. The CDR3 extends over 16 amino acids. Here the CDR3 reads CASSDNGRGLFNEQFF. CDR3 DNA sequence: TGTGCCAGCAGCGACAACGGCAGGGGGCTTTTCAATGAGCAGTTCTTC.

The CDR3 DNA reads as TGTGCCAGTAGTAACAGGGGAAGCAATCAGCCCCAGCATTTT. This sequence encodes CASSNRGSNQPQHF. The chain combines TRBV19 with TRBJ1-5; 7 positions agree with TRBD1. The germline V gene has CDR1 LNHDA and CDR2 SQIVND (reference sequence). The length of the CDR3 is 14 residues. Trimming at V came to 4 bases and at J to 1 base, leaving 1 base not matched to a gene.

This CDR3 is CASSQSSFPGEQFF. DNA for the CDR3: TGCGCCAGCAGCCAGTCAAGCTTTCCCGGTGAGCAGTTCTTC. The genes are TRBV4-1 and TRBJ2-1, with D unclear. Trimming took off 3 bases at V and 9 bases at J, with 15 bases between the two ends. Germline V CDR1 and CDR2: MGHRA, YSYEKL. The CDR3 is made up of 14 amino acids.

This clone was counted once. The rearrangement links TRBV5-1 to TRBJ1-2; TRBD1 agrees at 7 bases. CDR1 and CDR2 from the germline V gene are SGHRS and YFSETQ. V dropped 0 bases and J dropped 4; count of bases not matched to a gene: 9. The CDR3 is made up of 16 amino acids. The CDR3: CASSLGGTDYSYGYTF. CDR3 nucleotides: TGCGCCAGCAGCTTGGGCGGGACAGACTACAGCTATGGCTACACCTTC.

This chain uses TRBV2 with TRBJ1-6; tentative D call: TRBD1 (6 bases). Looked up from germline, CDR1 is SNHLY and CDR2 is FYNNEI. V was clipped by 1 base and J by 14 bases, with 15 bases between them. This CDR3 spans 14 amino acids. This CDR3 is CASSEGPLTGSLHF. The CDR3 DNA is TGTGCCAGCAGTGAAGGCCCTTTGACAGGTTCCCTCCACTTT. The full variable domain, in which reference TRBV2 and TRBJ1-6 provide the parts outside the CDR3, is EPEVTQTPSHQVTQMGQEVILRCVPISNHLYFYWYRQILGQKVEFLVSFYNNEISEKSEIFDDQFSVERPDGSNFTLKIRSTKLEDSAMYFCASSEGPLTGSLHFGNGTRLTVT.

V gene TRBV10-2 combines with J gene TRBJ2-2, with 11 nucleotides matching TRBD1. The germline gives CDR1 WSHSY, CDR2 SAAADI. V dropped 7 bases and J dropped 2; count of bases not matched to a gene: 12. The CDR3 is 18 residues long. The CDR3 DNA is TGCGCCAGCAATGCCAGGGGGACAGGGGGAAAAAACACCGGGGAGCTGTTTTTT. Protein sequence: CASNARGTGGKNTGELFF.

The genes are TRBV30 and TRBJ1-2, with 7 positions matching TRBD1. Per the germline V gene, CDR1 is GTSNPN and CDR2 is SVGIG (reference sequence). CDR3 length: 13 amino acids. V shed 4 bases, J shed 13 bases, and the junction held 15 bases outside the gene matches. The CDR3 region is CAWTRPGTESVTF. CDR3 sequence (DNA): TGTGCCTGGACTCGACCTGGGACAGAGTCGGTCACCTTC.

The V call is TRBV11-2, the J call TRBJ2-4; TRBD2 matches 8 bases. Germline V gene sequence: CDR1 SGHAT, CDR2 FQNNGV. Unmatched junction bases numbered 10, after V lost 3 bases and J lost 0 bases. CDR3 length equals 18 residues. DNA for the CDR3: TGTGCCAGCAGCTTGGGTAAACTAGCGGTCCTAGCCAAAAACATTCAGTACTTC. This codes for CASSLGKLAVLAKNIQYF. Drawing the rest from reference TRBV11-2 and TRBJ2-4, the complete variable domain is EAGVAQSPRYKIIEKRQSVAFWCNPISGHATLYWYQQILGQGPKLLIQFQNNGVVDDSQLPKDRFSAERLKGVDSTLKIQPAKLEDSAVYLCASSLGKLAVLAKNIQYFGAGTRLSVL.

J is TRBJ1-1 and V is TRBV5-1, with a possible D match to TRBD1 (5 bases). Germline values: CDR1 SGHRS, CDR2 YFSETQ. Trimming took off 2 bases at V and 5 bases at J, with 10 bases between the two ends. This CDR3 region has 13 residues. CDR3 sequence: CASSFQGGTEAFF. CDR3 coding DNA: TGCGCCAGCAGCTTTCAGGGAGGGACTGAAGCTTTCTTT.

V is TRBV5-1 and J is TRBJ2-3; no firm D call. The CDR3 consists of 12 residues. The V end was cut by 4 bases, the J end by 5 bases, with 8 bases between. Germline CDR1 and CDR2: SGHRS and YFSETQ. The CDR3 DNA follows: TGCGCCAGCAGCCTCTCGGGAGATACGCAGTATTTT. Encoded protein: CASSLSGDTQYF.

CDR3: CASSYRGVSNQPQHF. The CDR3 DNA is TGTGCCAGCAGTTACAGGGGCGTGAGCAATCAGCCCCAGCATTTT. The genes are TRBV2 and TRBJ1-5, with 7 bases fitting TRBD1. CDR3 length equals 15 residues. The ends lost 5 bases at V and 1 base at J; junction bases unmatched: 5. Germline V gene lookup returns CDR1 SNHLY and CDR2 FYNNEI.

V and J are TRBV30 and TRBJ2-1, with D maybe TRBD2 (7 bases). Germline lookup yields CDR1 GTSNPN and CDR2 SVGIG (reference sequence). Deletions cut 8 bases from V and 2 bases from J, with 19 bases between. The CDR3 is 15 residues long. Written as DNA, the CDR3 is TGTGCCCTTTCAAGGGGCGGGGGCCCCTACAATGAGCAGTTCTTC. Translated: CALSRGGGPYNEQFF.

With regard to this clone: Compared with germline, one end of the junction differs, possibly owing to a read error. This chain joins TRBV7-9 and TRBJ1-5; TRBD1 agrees at 7 bases. CDR1 is SEHNR, CDR2 FQNEAQ, per germline (reference sequence). There are 17 residues in the CDR3. The CDR3 DNA reads TGTTCCAGCAGCCCAGGTCTGGGACAGACCAACAATCAGCCCCAGCATTTT. This translates into CSSSPGLGQTNNQPQHF.

V gene TRBV6-5 combines with J gene TRBJ2-1; TRBD1 matches at 11 bases. This CDR3 is 14 amino acids long. Germline V gene lookup returns CDR1 MNHEY and CDR2 SVGAGI. The trim removed 5 bases at V and 7 bases at J, leaving 4 bases unmatched. Written as DNA, the CDR3 is TGTGCCAGCAGTGAGGACAGGGGGCCTAATGAGCAGTTCTTC. Translated: CASSEDRGPNEQFF.

The rearrangement joins TRBV15 to TRBJ2-7, with a weak D call TRBD2 (6 bases). V gave up 0 bases and J gave up 4 bases, with 7 bases separating them. Per the germline V gene, CDR1 is LNHNV and CDR2 is YYDKDF (reference sequence). This CDR3 spans 13 amino acids. CDR3: CATSRDGGYEQYF. CDR3 DNA: TGTGCCACCAGCAGAGATGGGGGGTACGAGCAGTACTTC.

In regard to this clone: Other DNA sequences in the same sample also yield this CDR3. J is TRBJ2-7 and V is TRBV7-2; D possibly corresponds to TRBD2 (6 bases). Trimming removed 1 base at V and 5 bases at J, with 18 bases between. CDR3 length equals 16 residues. Germline V gives CDR1 SGHTA, CDR2 FQGNSA. The CDR3 spells CASSLDSGKVTHEQYF. CDR3 in DNA: TGTGCCAGCAGCTTAGATAGCGGAAAGGTAACCCACGAGCAGTACTTC.